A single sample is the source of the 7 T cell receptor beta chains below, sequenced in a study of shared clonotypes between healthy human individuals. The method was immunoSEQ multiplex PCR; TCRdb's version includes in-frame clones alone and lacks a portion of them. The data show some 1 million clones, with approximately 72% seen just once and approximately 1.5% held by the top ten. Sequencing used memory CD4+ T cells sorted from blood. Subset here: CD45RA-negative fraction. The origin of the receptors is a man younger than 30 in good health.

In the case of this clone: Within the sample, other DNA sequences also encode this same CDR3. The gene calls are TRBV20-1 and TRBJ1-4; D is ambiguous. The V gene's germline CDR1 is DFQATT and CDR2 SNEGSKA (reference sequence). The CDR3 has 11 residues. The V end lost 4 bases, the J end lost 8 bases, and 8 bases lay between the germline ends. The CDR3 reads CSATPKEKLFF. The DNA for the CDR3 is TGCAGTGCTACCCCGAAGGAAAAACTGTTTTTT.

This CDR3 reads CASSALQRGNTGELFF. The CDR3 bases are TGCGCCAGCAGTGCGTTGCAGCGGGGGAACACCGGGGAGCTGTTTTTT. J is TRBJ2-2 and V is TRBV10-1; 7 bases agree with TRBD2. The CDR3 covers 16 residues. V lost 4 bases, J lost 1 base, and 6 bases stayed unmatched. In germline, CDR1 is WNHNN, CDR2 SYGVQD (reference sequence).

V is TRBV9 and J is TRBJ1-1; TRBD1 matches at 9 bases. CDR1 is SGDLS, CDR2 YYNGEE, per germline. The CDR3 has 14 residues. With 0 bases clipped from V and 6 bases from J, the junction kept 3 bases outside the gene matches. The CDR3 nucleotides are TGTGCCAGCAGCGTAGGTCGACAGGGGGCTGAAGCTTTCTTT. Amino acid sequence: CASSVGRQGAEAFF.

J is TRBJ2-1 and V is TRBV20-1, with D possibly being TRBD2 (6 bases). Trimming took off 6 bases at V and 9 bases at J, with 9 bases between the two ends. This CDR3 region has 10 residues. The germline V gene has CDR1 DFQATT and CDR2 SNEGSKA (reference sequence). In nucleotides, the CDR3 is TGCAGTGCCGGACTATCTGAGCAGTTCTTC. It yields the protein CSAGLSEQFF.

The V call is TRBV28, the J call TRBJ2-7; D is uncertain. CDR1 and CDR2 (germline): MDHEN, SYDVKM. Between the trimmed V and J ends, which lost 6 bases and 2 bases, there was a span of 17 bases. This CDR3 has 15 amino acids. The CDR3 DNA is TGTGCCAGCAGCCGAAAGCGATTAGGAACCTACGAGCAGTACTTC. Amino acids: CASSRKRLGTYEQYF.

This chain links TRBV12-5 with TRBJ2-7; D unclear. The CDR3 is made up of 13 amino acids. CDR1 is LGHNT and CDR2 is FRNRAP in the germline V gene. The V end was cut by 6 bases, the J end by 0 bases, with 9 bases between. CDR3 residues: CASGREVSYEQYF. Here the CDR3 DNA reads TGTGCTAGTGGCCGCGAGGTCTCCTACGAGCAGTACTTC.

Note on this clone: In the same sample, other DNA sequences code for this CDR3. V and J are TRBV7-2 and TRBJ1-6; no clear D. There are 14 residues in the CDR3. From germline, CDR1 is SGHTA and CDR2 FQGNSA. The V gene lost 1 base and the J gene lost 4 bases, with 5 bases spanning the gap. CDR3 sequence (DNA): TGTGCCAGCAGCTTAGAACAGTATAATTCACCCCTCCACTTT. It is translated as CASSLEQYNSPLHF.